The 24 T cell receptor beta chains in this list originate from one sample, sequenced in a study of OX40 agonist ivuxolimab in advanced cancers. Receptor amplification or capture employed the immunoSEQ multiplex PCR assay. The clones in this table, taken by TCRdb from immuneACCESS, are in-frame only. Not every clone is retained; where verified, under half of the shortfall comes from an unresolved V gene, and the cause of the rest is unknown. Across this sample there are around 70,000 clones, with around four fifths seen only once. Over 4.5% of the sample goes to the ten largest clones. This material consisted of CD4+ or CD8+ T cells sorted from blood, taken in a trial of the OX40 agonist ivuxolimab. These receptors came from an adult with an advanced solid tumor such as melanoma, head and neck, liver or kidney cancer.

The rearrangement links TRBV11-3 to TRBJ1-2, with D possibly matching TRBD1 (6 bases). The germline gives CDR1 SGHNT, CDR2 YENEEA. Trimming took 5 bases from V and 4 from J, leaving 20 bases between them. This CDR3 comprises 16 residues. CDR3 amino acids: CASSPGGGAGLYGYTF. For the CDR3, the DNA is TGTGCCAGCAGCCCGGGCGGGGGCGCGGGGCTCTATGGCTACACCTTC.

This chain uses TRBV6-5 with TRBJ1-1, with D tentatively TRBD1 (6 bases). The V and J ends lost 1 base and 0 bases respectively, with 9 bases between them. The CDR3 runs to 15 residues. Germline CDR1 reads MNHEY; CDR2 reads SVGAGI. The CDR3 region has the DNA TGTGCCAGCAGTTACTTCGGGGGCATGAACACTGAAGCTTTCTTT. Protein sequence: CASSYFGGMNTEAFF.

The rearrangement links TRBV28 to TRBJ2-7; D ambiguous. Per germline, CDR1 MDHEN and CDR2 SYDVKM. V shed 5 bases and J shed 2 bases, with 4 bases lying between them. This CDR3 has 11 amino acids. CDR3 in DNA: TGTGCCAGCAGTCGGGCCTACGAGCAGTACTTC. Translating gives CASSRAYEQYF. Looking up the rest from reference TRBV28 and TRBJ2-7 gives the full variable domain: DVKVTQSSRYLVKRTGEKVFLECVQDMDHENMFWYRQDPGLGLRLIYFSYDVKMKEKGDIPEGYSVSREKKERFSLILESASTNQTSMYLCASSRAYEQYFGPGTRLTVT.

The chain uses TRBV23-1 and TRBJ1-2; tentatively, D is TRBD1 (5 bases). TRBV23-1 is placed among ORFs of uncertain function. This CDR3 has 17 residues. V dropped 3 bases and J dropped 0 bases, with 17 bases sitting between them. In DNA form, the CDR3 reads TGCGCCAGCAGTCAGCGCCTAAGGGGATACTCTAACTATGGCTACACCTTC. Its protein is CASSQRLRGYSNYGYTF.

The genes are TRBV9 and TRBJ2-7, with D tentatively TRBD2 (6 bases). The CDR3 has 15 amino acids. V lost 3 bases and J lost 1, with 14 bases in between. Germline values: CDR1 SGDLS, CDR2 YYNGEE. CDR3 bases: TGTGCCAGCAGCGCTGGGGGAGGTGGGTCCTACGAGCAGTACTTC. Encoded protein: CASSAGGGGSYEQYF.

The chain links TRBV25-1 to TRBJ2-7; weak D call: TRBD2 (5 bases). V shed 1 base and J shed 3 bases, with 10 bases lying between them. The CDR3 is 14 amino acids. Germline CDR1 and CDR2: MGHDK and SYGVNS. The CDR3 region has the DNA TGTGCCAGCAGTGAATCGTTGGGAGACTACGAGCAGTACTTC. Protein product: CASSESLGDYEQYF.

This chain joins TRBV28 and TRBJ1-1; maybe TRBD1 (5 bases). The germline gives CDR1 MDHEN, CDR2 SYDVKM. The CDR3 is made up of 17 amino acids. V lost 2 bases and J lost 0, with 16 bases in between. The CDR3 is CASSLHGDPRMNTEAFF. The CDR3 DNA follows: TGTGCCAGCAGTTTACACGGGGACCCACGAATGAACACTGAAGCTTTCTTT. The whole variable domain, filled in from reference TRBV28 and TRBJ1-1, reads DVKVTQSSRYLVKRTGEKVFLECVQDMDHENMFWYRQDPGLGLRLIYFSYDVKMKEKGDIPEGYSVSREKKERFSLILESASTNQTSMYLCASSLHGDPRMNTEAFFGQGTRLTVV.

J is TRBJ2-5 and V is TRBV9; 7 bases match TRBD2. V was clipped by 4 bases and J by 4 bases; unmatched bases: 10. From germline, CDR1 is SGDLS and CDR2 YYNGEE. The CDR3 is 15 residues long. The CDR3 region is CASSPGGSGRETQYF. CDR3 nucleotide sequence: TGTGCCAGCAGCCCCGGGGGGTCAGGGCGAGAGACCCAGTACTTC.

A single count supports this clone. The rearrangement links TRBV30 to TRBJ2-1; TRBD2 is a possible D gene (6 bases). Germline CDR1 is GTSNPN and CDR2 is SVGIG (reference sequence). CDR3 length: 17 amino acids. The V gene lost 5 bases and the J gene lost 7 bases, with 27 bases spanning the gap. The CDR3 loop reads CAWWGVSNCFLVNEQFF. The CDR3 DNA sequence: TGTGCCTGGTGGGGGGTGTCGAATTGTTTCCTCGTGAATGAGCAGTTCTTC. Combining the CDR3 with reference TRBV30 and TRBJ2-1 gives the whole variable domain SQTIHQWPATLVQPVGSPLSLECTVEGTSNPNLYWYRQAAGRGLQLLFYSVGIGQISSEVPQNLSASRPQDRQFILSSKKLLLSDSGFYLCAWWGVSNCFLVNEQFFGPGTRLTVL.

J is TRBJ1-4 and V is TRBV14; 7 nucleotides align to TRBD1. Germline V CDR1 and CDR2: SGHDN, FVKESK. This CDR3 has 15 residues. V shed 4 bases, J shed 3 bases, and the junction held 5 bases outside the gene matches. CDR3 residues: CASSLRTGANEKLFF. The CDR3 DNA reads TGTGCCAGCAGCCTACGGACAGGAGCTAATGAAAAACTGTTTTTT.

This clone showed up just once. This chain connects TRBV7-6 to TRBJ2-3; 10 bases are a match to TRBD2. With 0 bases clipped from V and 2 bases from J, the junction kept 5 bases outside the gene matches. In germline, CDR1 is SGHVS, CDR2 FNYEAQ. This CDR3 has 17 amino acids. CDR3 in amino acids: CASSLAPSGGVTDTQYF. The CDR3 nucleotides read TGTGCCAGCAGCTTAGCGCCTAGCGGGGGAGTCACAGATACGCAGTATTTT.

CDR3 in amino acids: CASSLGTASGNTIYF. CDR3 nucleotides: TGTGCCAGCAGCTTGGGGACAGCCTCTGGAAACACCATATATTTT. The chain recombines TRBV5-6 with TRBJ1-3, with TRBD1 as a possible D gene (6 bases). Germline CDR1 and CDR2: SGHDT and YYEEEE. V was clipped by 0 bases and J by 0 bases, with 7 bases between them. The length of the CDR3 is 15 residues.

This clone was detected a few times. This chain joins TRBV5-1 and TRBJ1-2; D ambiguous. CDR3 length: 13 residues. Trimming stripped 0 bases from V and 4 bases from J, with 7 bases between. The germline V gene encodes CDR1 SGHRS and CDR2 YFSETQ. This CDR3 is CASSLGDGYGYTF. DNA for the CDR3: TGCGCCAGCAGCTTGGGGGATGGCTATGGCTACACCTTC.

Here the CDR3 DNA reads TGTGCCAGCAGCTTATCAGGGTCCGATGAGCAGTTCTTC. This translates into CASSLSGSDEQFF. The chain has TRBV7-9 and TRBJ2-1; D may be TRBD1 (5 bases). CDR3 size: 13 residues. CDR1 is SEHNR, CDR2 FQNEAQ, per germline (reference sequence). V lost 2 bases and J lost 8, with 10 bases in between.

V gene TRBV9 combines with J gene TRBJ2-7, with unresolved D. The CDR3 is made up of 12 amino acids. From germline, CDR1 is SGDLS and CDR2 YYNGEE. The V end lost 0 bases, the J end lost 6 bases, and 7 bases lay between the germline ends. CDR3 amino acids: CASSVAAGEQYF. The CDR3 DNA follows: TGTGCCAGCAGCGTAGCTGCAGGCGAGCAGTACTTC.

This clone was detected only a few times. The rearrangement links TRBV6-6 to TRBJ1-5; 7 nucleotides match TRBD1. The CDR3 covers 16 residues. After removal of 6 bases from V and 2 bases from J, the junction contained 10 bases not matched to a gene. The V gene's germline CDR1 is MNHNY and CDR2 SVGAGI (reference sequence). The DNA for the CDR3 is TGTGCCAGCAGCCCTACAGGGGAGAGAGGCAATCAGCCCCAGCATTTT. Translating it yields CASSPTGERGNQPQHF.

CDR3 bases: TGTGCCAGCAGCAAAGAAGAGACAGGGCCCGGGGAGGAAGGTTCACCCCTCCACTTT. Protein: CASSKEETGPGEEGSPLHF. V gene TRBV21-1 combines with J gene TRBJ1-6; no check of the table's D call, TRBD1, against the DNA was made. TRBV21-1 is designated a pseudogene. The CDR3 has 19 amino acids.

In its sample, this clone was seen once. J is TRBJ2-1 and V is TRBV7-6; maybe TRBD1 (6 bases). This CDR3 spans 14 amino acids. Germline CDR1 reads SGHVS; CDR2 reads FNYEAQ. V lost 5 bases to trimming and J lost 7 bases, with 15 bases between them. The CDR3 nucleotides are TGTGCCAGCAGCGTAGGACAGCCGGGGAATGAGCAGTTCTTC. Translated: CASSVGQPGNEQFF.

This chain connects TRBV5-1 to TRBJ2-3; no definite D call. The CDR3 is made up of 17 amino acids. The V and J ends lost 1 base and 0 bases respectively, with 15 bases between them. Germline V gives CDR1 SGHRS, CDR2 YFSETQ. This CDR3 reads CASSLTLGPRSTDTQYF. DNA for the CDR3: TGCGCCAGCAGCTTGACCCTAGGTCCTAGAAGCACAGATACGCAGTATTTT.

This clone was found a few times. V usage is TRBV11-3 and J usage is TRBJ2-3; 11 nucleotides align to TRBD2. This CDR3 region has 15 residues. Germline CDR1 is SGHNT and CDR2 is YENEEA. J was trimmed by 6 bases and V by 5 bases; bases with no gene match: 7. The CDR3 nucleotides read TGTGCCAGCAGCCTGACTAGCGGGACGTCTGATACGCAGTATTTT. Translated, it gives CASSLTSGTSDTQYF.

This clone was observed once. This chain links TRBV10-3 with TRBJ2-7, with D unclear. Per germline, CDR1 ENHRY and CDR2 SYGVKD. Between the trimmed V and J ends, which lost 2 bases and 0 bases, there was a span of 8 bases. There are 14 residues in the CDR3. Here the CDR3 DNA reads TGTGCCATCAGTGAGGCGGAAGACTCCTACGAGCAGTACGTC. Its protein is CAISEAEDSYEQYV.

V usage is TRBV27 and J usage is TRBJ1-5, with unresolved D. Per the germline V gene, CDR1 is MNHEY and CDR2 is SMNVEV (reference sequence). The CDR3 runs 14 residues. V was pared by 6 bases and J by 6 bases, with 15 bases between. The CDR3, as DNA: TGTGCCAGCAGGAACCCTCCTGGTATTCAGCCCCAGCATTTT. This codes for CASRNPPGIQPQHF.

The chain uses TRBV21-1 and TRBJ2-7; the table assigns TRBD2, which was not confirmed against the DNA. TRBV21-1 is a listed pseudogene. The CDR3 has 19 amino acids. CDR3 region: CASSKTGTSGRADSEEQYF. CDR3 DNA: TGTGCCAGCAGCAAAACCGGGACTAGCGGGAGGGCCGACTCGGAGGAGCAGTACTTC.

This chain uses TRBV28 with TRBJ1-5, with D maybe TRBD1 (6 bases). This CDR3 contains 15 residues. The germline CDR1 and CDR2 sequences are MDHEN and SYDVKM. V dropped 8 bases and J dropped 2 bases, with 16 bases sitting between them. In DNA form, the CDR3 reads TGTGCCAGCCTATCCCAGGGGTCAGGCAATCAGCCCCAGCATTTT. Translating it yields CASLSQGSGNQPQHF.